The source of this T cell receptor (beta chain) is a study of human T cells and chemical hapten exposure. Time point specified: patch test 3, about 24 weeks after DPC sensitization. Treatment in this sample: therapeutic diphenylcyclopropenone sensitization with weekly scalp DPC. Methods used by the authors: Sample TCR counts, which ranged from 23,224 to 690,600, had a median of around 93,000. Using its own MiXCR run on the RACE reads, TCRdb lists one record per CDR3 protein. The V and J calls were determined by TCRdb, not by the authors. The data show 210,000 or so distinct CDR3 sequences, 20% to 25% seen once. The CDR3 spans 18 residues. From germline, CDR1 is LGHNA and CDR2 YNFKEQ. V trimming: 0 bases; J trimming: 3 bases; junction bases outside the gene matches: 5.

Sequenced here: whole blood, sampled in connection with sensitization to the hapten diphenylcyclopropenone (DPC). The V gene is TRBV4-2, the J gene TRBJ2-4, with 13 bases matching TRBD2. The sequence was obtained from a woman between 40 and 55 years old with alopecia areata. Some clones in this sample may be carry-over from other donors' samples. CDR3 sequence reads: CASSQDGTSGMGKNIQYF. DNA of the CDR3: TGTGCCAGCAGCCAAGACGGGACTAGCGGGATGGGCAAAAACATTCAGTACTTC.